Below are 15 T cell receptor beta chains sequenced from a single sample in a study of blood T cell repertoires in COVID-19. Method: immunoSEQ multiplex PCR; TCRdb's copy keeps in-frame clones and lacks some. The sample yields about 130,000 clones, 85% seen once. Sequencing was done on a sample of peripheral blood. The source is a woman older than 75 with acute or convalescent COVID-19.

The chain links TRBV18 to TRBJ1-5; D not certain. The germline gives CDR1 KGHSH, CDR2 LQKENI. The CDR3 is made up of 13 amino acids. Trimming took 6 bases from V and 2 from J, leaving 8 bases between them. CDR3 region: CASSKEGNQPQHF. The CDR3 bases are TGTGCCAGCTCGAAGGAGGGCAATCAGCCCCAGCATTTT.

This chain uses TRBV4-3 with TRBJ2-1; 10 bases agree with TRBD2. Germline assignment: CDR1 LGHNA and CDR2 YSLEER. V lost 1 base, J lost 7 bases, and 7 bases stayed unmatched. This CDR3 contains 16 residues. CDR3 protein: CASSQGSGGRFNEQFF. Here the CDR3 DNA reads TGCGCCAGCAGCCAAGGTAGCGGGGGGAGGTTTAATGAGCAGTTCTTC.

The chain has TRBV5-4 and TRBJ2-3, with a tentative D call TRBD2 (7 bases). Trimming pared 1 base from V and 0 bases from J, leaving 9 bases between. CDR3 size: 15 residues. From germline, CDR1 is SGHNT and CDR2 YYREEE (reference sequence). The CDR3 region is CASSLRGGSTDTQYF. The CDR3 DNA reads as TGTGCCAGCAGCTTGAGGGGGGGAAGCACAGATACGCAGTATTTT.

CDR3 bases: TGTGCCAGCAGCCAAGGACAGGAGGTTGGCTACACCTTC. Amino acid sequence: CASSQGQEVGYTF. The chain links TRBV5-4 to TRBJ1-2, with 7 bases that match TRBD1. V lost 4 bases to trimming and J lost 7 bases; unmatched junction nucleotides: 7. CDR1 SGHNT and CDR2 YYREEE come from the germline V gene (reference sequence). CDR3 size: 13 residues.

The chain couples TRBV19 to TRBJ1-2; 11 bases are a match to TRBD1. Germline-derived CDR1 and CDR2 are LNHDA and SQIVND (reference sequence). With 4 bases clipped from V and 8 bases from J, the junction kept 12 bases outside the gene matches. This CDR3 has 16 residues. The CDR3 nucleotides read TGTGCCAGTAGTAAGGGGACAGGGGGGTCGCTTCAAGGCTACACCTTC. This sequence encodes CASSKGTGGSLQGYTF.

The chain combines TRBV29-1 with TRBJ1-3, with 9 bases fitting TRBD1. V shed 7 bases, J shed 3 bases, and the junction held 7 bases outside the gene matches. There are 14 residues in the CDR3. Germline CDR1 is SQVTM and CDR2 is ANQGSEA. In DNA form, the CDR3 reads TGCAGCGCACAGGGACAGGGCGGTGGAAACACCATATATTTT. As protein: CSAQGQGGGNTIYF.

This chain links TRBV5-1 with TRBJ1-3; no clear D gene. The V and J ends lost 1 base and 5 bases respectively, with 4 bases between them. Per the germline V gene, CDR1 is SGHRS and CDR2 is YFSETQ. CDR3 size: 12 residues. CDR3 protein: CASSLNRNTIYF. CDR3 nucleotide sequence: TGCGCCAGCAGCTTGAATAGAAACACCATATATTTT.

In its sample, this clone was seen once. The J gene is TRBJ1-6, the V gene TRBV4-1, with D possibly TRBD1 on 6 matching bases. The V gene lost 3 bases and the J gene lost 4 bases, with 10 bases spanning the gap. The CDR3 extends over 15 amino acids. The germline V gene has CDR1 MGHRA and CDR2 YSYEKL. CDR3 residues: CASSHTGSYNSPLHF. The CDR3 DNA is TGCGCCAGCAGCCACACAGGGTCTTATAATTCACCCCTCCACTTT.

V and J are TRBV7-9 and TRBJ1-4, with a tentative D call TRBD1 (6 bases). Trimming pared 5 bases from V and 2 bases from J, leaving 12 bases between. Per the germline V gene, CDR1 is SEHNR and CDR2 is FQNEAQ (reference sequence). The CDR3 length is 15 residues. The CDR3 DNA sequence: TGTGCCAGCAGCGACCCCAGGGGTACTAATGAAAAACTGTTTTTT. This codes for CASSDPRGTNEKLFF.

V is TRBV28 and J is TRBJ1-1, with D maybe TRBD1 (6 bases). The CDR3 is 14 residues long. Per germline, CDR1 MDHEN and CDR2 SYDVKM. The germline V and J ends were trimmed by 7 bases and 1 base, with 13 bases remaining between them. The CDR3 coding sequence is TGTGCCAGCAACATCCCGGGACAGAACACTGAAGCTTTCTTT. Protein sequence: CASNIPGQNTEAFF. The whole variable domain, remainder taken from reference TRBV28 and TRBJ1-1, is DVKVTQSSRYLVKRTGEKVFLECVQDMDHENMFWYRQDPGLGLRLIYFSYDVKMKEKGDIPEGYSVSREKKERFSLILESASTNQTSMYLCASNIPGQNTEAFFGQGTRLTVV.

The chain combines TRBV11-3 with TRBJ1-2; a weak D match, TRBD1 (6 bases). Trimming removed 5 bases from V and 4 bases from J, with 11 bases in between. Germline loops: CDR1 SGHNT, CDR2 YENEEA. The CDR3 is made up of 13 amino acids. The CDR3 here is CASSRQDGYGYTF. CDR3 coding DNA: TGTGCCAGCAGCCGACAGGACGGCTATGGCTACACCTTC.

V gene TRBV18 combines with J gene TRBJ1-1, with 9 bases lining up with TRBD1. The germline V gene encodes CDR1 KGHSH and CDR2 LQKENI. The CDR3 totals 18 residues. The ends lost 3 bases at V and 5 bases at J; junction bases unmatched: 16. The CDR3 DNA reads TGTGCCAGCTCACCCCGGTCGGTACAGGGGGCGACGGTGACTGAAGCTTTCTTT. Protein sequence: CASSPRSVQGATVTEAFF. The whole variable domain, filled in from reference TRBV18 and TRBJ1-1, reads NAGVMQNPRHLVRRRGQEARLRCSPMKGHSHVYWYRQLPEEGLKFMVYLQKENIIDESGMPKERFSAEFPKEGPSILRIQQVVRGDSAAYFCASSPRSVQGATVTEAFFGQGTRLTVV.

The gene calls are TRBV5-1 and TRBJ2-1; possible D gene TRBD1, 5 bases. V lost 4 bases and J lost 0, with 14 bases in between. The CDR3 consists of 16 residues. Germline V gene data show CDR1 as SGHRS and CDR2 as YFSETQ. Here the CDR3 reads CASSREGAVSYNEQFF. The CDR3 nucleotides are TGCGCCAGCAGCCGAGAAGGGGCGGTCTCCTACAATGAGCAGTTCTTC.

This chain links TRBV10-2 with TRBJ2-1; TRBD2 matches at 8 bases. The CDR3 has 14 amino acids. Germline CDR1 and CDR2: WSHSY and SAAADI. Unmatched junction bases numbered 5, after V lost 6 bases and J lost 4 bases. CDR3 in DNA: TGCGCCAGCAGCGCGGGGGGCCATTACAATGAGCAGTTCTTC. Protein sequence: CASSAGGHYNEQFF.

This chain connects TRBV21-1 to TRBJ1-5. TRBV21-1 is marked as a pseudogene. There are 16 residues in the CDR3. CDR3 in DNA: TGTGCCAGCAGCACCCGCCACGGGGGGGCGGGTCAGCCCCAGCATTTT. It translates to CASSTRHGGAGQPQHF.